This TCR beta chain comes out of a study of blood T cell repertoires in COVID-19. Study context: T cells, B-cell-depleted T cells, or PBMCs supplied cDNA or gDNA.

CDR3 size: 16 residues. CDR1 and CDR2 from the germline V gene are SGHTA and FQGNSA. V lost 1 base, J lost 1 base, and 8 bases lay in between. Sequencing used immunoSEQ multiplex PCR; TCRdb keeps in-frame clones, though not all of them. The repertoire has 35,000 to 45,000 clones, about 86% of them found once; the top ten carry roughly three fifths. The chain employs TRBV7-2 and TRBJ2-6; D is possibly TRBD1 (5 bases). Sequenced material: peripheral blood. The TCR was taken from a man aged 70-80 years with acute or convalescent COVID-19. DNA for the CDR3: TGTGCCAGCAGCTTAGGTCCAGGGTCTGGGGCCAACGTCCTGACTTTC. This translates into CASSLGPGSGANVLTF.